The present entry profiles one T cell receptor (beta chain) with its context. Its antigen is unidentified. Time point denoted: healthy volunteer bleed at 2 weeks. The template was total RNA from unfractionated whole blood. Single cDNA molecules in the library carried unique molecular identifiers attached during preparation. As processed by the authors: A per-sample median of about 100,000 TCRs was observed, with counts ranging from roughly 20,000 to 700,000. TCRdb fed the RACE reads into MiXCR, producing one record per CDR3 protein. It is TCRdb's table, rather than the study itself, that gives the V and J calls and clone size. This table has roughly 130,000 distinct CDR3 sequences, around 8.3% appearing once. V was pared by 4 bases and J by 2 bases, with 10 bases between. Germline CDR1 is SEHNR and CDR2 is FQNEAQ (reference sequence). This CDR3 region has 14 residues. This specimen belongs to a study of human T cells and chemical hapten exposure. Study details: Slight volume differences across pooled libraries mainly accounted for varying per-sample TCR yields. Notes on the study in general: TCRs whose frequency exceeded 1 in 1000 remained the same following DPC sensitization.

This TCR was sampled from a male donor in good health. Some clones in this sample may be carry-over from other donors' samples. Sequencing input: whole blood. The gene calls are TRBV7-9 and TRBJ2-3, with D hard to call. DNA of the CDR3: TGTGCCAGCAGCTCCACCTCGCTCACAGATACGCAGTATTTT. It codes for CASSSTSLTDTQYF.